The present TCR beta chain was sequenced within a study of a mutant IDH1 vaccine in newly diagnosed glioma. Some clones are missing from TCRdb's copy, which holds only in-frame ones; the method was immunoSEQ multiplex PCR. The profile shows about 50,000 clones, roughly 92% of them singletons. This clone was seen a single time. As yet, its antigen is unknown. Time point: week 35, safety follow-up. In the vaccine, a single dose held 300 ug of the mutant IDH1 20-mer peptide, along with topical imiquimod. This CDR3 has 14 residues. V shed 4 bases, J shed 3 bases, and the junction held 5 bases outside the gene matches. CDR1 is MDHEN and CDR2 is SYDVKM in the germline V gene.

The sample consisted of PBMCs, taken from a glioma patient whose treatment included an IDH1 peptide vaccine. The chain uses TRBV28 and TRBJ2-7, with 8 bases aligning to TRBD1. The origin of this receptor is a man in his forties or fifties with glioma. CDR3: CASSSRDRYYEQYF. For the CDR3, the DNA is TGTGCCAGCAGTTCCCGGGACAGGTACTACGAGCAGTACTTC. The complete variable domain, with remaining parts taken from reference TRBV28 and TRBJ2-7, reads DVKVTQSSRYLVKRTGEKVFLECVQDMDHENMFWYRQDPGLGLRLIYFSYDVKMKEKGDIPEGYSVSREKKERFSLILESASTNQTSMYLCASSSRDRYYEQYFGPGTRLTVT.